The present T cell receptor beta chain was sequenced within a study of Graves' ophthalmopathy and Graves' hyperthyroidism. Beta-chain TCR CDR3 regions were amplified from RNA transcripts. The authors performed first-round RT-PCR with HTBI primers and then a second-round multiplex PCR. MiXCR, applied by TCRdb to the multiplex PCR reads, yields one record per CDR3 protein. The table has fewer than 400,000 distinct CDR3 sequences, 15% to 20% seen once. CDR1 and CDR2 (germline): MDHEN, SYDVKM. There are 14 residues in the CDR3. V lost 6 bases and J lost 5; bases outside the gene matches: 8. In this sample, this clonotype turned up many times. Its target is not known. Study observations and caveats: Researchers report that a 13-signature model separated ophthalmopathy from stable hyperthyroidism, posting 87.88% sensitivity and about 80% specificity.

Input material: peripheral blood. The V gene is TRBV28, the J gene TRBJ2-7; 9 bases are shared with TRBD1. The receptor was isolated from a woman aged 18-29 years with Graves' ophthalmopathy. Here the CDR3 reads CASRADRGVNEQYF. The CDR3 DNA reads TGTGCCAGCAGGGCTGACAGGGGGGTAAACGAGCAGTACTTC.